The clone carrying this T cell receptor beta chain was detected many times. What it binds is unknown. The study amplified TCR beta CDR3 regions using RNA transcripts. Second-round multiplex PCR came after first-round RT-PCR with HTBI primers. Each CDR3 protein is one row after TCRdb ran MiXCR on the multiplex PCR reads. Here the sample spans 450,000 or so distinct CDR3 sequences, around 15% being singletons. Germline loops: CDR1 MNHNS, CDR2 SASEGT. The V gene end was trimmed by 2 bases and the J gene end by 3 bases; junction bases not matched to a gene: 3. There are 14 residues in the CDR3. Fresh peripheral blood (around 10 ml) yielded the PBMCs. This record comes from a study of Graves' ophthalmopathy and Graves' hyperthyroidism. Whole-study findings and limits: Ophthalmopathy versus stable hyperthyroidism: 13-signature model gave less than 90% sensitivity, roughly 81% specificity. The blood repertoire also included most expanded thyroid clonotypes above 0.001 frequency.

The receptor was isolated from a woman between 25 and 40 years old with Graves' ophthalmopathy. The chain has TRBV6-1 and TRBJ1-1; TRBD1 matches 7 bases. Source material: blood. DNA of the CDR3: TGTGCCAGCAGTGAAATCAGGGGGGACACTGAAGCTTTCTTT. It translates to CASSEIRGDTEAFF.